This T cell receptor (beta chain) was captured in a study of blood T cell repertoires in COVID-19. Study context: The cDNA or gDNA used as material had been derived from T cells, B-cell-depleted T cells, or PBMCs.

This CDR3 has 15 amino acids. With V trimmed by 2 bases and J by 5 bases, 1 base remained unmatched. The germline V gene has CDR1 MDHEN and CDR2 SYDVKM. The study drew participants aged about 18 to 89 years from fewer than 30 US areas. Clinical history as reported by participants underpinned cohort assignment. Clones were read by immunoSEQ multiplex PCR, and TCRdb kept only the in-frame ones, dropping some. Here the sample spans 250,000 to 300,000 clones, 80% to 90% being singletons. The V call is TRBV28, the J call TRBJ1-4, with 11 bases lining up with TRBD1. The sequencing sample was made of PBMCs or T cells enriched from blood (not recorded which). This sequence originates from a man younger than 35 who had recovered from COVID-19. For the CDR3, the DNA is TGTGCCAGCAGTTTAAGGACAGGGGGCAATGAAAAACTGTTTTTT. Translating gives CASSLRTGGNEKLFF. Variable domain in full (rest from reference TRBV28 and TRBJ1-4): DVKVTQSSRYLVKRTGEKVFLECVQDMDHENMFWYRQDPGLGLRLIYFSYDVKMKEKGDIPEGYSVSREKKERFSLILESASTNQTSMYLCASSLRTGGNEKLFFGSGTQLSVL.